Listed below are T cell receptor beta chains from one sample, sequenced in a study of cytomegalovirus exposure and HLA in healthy donors. Some clones are missing from TCRdb's copy, which holds only in-frame ones; the method was immunoSEQ multiplex PCR. Among about 120,000 clones listed, roughly 66% were seen once. Sequences were obtained from PBMCs. These receptors were collected from a man between 18 and 29 years old in good health and CMV-seronegative. The CDR3 runs from the conserved cysteine through the conserved F or W. Fields, in order: clone size, J gene, D gene, V gene, CDR3 DNA, CDR3 protein. D genes are given only for firm matches. The size of a clone is reported for some rows only, either as once, few or many, or as a class for expanded clones.

.,TRBJ2-5,.,TRBV5-1,TGCGCCAGCAGCAGTCCAGGGCAAGAGACCCAGTACTTC,CASSSPGQETQYF
few,TRBJ2-1,TRBD1,TRBV10-3,TGTGCCATCAGGACAGGGGGTAGGAATGAGCAGTTCTTC,CAIRTGGRNEQFF
.,TRBJ2-7,TRBD1,TRBV6-1,TGTGCCAGCAGAGCAGGGGGTTTAAGCGAGCAGTACTTC,CASRAGGLSEQYF
few,TRBJ1-3,TRBD1,TRBV29-1,TGCAGCGTTATACAGGGGGCTGAAAGAAACACCATATATTTT,CSVIQGAERNTIYF
.,TRBJ2-7,.,TRBV4-1,TGCGCCAGCAGCCAAGTTGCAGATCTCCCCTACGAGCAGTACTTC,CASSQVADLPYEQYF
.,TRBJ1-2,.,TRBV13,TGTGCCAGCAGCTTCGCTAGGCGGCCAAGTTACACGGGGGGCTACACCTTC,CASSFARRPSYTGGYTF
.,TRBJ1-5,.,TRBV6-4,TGTGCCAGCAGTGTAGAGGCGAGCAATCAGCCCCAGCATTTT,CASSVEASNQPQHF
.,TRBJ1-4,.,TRBV4-3,TGCGCCAGCAGCCAAGATGGTTGGATAGGGAGCCTCGAAAAACTGTTTTTT,CASSQDGWIGSLEKLFF
.,TRBJ2-2,TRBD1,TRBV28,TGTGCCAGCAGTCGACAGGGGTGGACCGGGGAGCTGTTTTTT,CASSRQGWTGELFF
few,TRBJ1-5,.,TRBV7-9,TGTGCCAGCAGCTTAGGCCAACAGGGCCAACAGCCCCAGCATTTT,CASSLGQQGQQPQHF
.,TRBJ1-4,.,TRBV28,TGTGCCAGCAGTTTCCCCGACAGGACGAAGCTGTTTTTT,CASSFPDRTKLFF
.,TRBJ2-5,TRBD2,TRBV4-3,TGCGCCAGCAGCTCTCTAGCGGGAGTAATAGAGACCCAGTACTTC,CASSSLAGVIETQYF
.,TRBJ1-4,.,TRBV7-9,TGTGCCAGCAGCCACCAGGGCCGCAGGGAAAAACTGTTTTTT,CASSHQGRREKLFF
.,TRBJ2-4,.,TRBV28,TGTGCCAGCTCAATGGGGCTGGGGGGCATTCAGTACTTC,CASSMGLGGIQYF
.,TRBJ2-2,TRBD1,TRBV28,TGTGCCAGCAGGCCGGACAGGGGGAGAGGCGGGAACACCGGGGAGCTGTTTTTT,CASRPDRGRGGNTGELFF
.,TRBJ2-7,.,TRBV11-3,TGTGCCAGCAGCGTAGGTAGGGGTACCTACGAGCAGTACTTC,CASSVGRGTYEQYF
.,TRBJ1-2,.,TRBV5-1,TGCGCCAGCAGCTTGGAAGGCAGGGACACTATTGGCTACACCTTC,CASSLEGRDTIGYTF
.,TRBJ2-1,.,TRBV27,TGTGCCAGCAGTTTGAGCCCTCCTCCCTACAATGAGCAGTTCTTC,CASSLSPPPYNEQFF
.,TRBJ1-3,TRBD1,TRBV5-1,TGCGCCAGCAGCGGGACCGGGACAGCCTCTGGAAACACCATATATTTT,CASSGTGTASGNTIYF
few,TRBJ2-3,.,TRBV4-1,TGCGCCAGCAGCCCCCTACTAGTCTCTCTTAGCACAGATACGCAGTATTTT,CASSPLLVSLSTDTQYF
once,TRBJ2-1,.,TRBV28,TGTGCCAGCAGCTTCAATGAGCAGTTCTTC,CASSFNEQFF
.,TRBJ1-1,TRBD1,TRBV6-1,TGTGCCAGCAGTGAGGACAGGGCGAACACTGAAGCTTTCTTT,CASSEDRANTEAFF
.,TRBJ2-1,TRBD2,TRBV6-5,TGTGCCAGCAGTTTGCTCGGGACTAGGGGCTACAATGAGCAGTTCTTC,CASSLLGTRGYNEQFF
.,TRBJ1-1,.,TRBV5-4,TGTGCCAGCAGCTTGGTAGGAAAAAGGGGTGACACTGAAGCTTTCTTT,CASSLVGKRGDTEAFF
few,TRBJ1-1,TRBD1,TRBV27,TGTGCCAGCAGTCCCCCCAGACAGGGAAGGGACACTGAAGCTTTCTTT,CASSPPRQGRDTEAFF
once,TRBJ2-7,.,TRBV29-1,TGCAGCGTCCGGGGTGATTCGTACGAGCAGTACTTC,CSVRGDSYEQYF
.,TRBJ1-5,.,TRBV19,TGTGCCAGTAGTATACAGGGGCCCAATCAGCCCCAGCATTTT,CASSIQGPNQPQHF
.,TRBJ1-2,TRBD1,TRBV7-9,TGTGCCAGCAGCTCAGGACAGGGGGGTGGCTATGGCTACACCTTC,CASSSGQGGGYGYTF
.,TRBJ2-7,TRBD1,TRBV28,TGTGCCAGCCAAGGGAATGGACAGGGCCACGAGCAGTACTTC,CASQGNGQGHEQYF
few,TRBJ1-1,.,TRBV6-5,TGTGCCAGCAGACAGGGTTCGGGCACTGAAGCTTTCTTT,CASRQGSGTEAFF
.,TRBJ2-2,.,TRBV19,TGTGCCGGTCGAAAAGACCGGACAACCGGGGAGCTGTTTTTT,CAGRKDRTTGELFF
.,TRBJ1-4,.,TRBV9,TGTGCCAGCAGCGTGACAGGCCTTAGGGAAAAACTGTTTTTT,CASSVTGLREKLFF
few,TRBJ1-5,.,TRBV6-5,TGTGCCAGCAGCATCGACAGAAATCAGCCCCAGCATTTT,CASSIDRNQPQHF
.,TRBJ1-3,TRBD1,TRBV10-3,TGTGCCATCACGTGGGACAGGGTTGGAAACACCATATATTTT,CAITWDRVGNTIYF
few,TRBJ2-1,TRBD1,TRBV15,TGTGCCACCAGCGGAGGACAGGGGGCATATGAGCAGTTCTTC,CATSGGQGAYEQFF
.,TRBJ2-3,TRBD2,TRBV28,TGTGCCAGCAGTTTATCTAGCGGACTCGATACGCAGTATTTT,CASSLSSGLDTQYF
.,TRBJ1-5,TRBD1,TRBV19,TGTGCCAGTAGTACCATCGACAGGGGCAATCAGCCCCAGCATTTT,CASSTIDRGNQPQHF
.,TRBJ1-5,TRBD1,TRBV6-6,TGTGCCAGCAGTTACCTCGGGACAGATCAGGGTCAGCCCCAGCATTTT,CASSYLGTDQGQPQHF
few,TRBJ2-7,.,TRBV19,TGTGCCAGTAGTTTCGCCTACGGAGCCTCCTACGAGCAGTACTTC,CASSFAYGASYEQYF
.,TRBJ1-2,.,TRBV4-2,TGTGCCAGCACTGGGGGCGGGAACTATGGCTACACCTTC,CASTGGGNYGYTF
.,TRBJ2-2,TRBD1,TRBV4-1,TGCGCCAGCAGCCAAGGTTCGACAGGGAGTAGCACCGGGGAGCTGTTTTTT,CASSQGSTGSSTGELFF
.,TRBJ1-1,TRBD1,TRBV28,TGTGCCAGCAGTATCACCTGGGGACAGGGGTCGGGGGCTGAAGCTTTCTTT,CASSITWGQGSGAEAFF
once,TRBJ2-3,TRBD2,TRBV27,TGTGCCAGCAGTTTATCGGGGAGGGCCGCGGGAGATACGCAGTATTTT,CASSLSGRAAGDTQYF
.,TRBJ2-5,.,TRBV7-9,TGTGCCAGCAGCCCCCGGGAACGGGGGGCTCAAGAGACCCAGTACTTC,CASSPRERGAQETQYF
.,TRBJ2-5,TRBD2,TRBV19,TGTGCCACCGCAGGCGGGGGGCGGGGGGAGACCCAGTACTTC,CATAGGGRGETQYF
few,TRBJ2-1,.,TRBV4-2,TGTGCCAGCAGCCAAGATACCGGGTTGCAGTTCTTC,CASSQDTGLQFF
.,TRBJ2-7,.,TRBV19,TGTGCCAGTAGTACAACTGGGGCCCCCTACGAGCAGTACTTC,CASSTTGAPYEQYF
few,TRBJ2-5,.,TRBV30,TGTGCCTGGAGAAACGCGGGCCAAGAGACCCAGTACTTC,CAWRNAGQETQYF
.,TRBJ2-3,.,TRBV5-1,TGCGCCAGCAGCTTGGCGACTAGGGGCACAGATACGCAGTATTTT,CASSLATRGTDTQYF
.,TRBJ2-3,.,TRBV27,TGTGCCAGCAGCCTCTCCGGTACGCAGTATTTT,CASSLSGTQYF